The source of this T cell receptor (beta chain) is a study of shared clonotypes between healthy human individuals. The germline CDR1 and CDR2 sequences are SQVTM and ANQGSEA. The CDR3 totals 14 residues. Trimming removed 5 bases at V and 0 bases at J, with 13 bases between. Study-wide results and limits: Of the naive CD4 clonotypes, roughly 5.5% were shared across a few donors.

Concerning this clone itself: The antigen remains unidentified.

The assay was immunoSEQ multiplex PCR, and TCRdb's table has in-frame clones only and misses some. The sample has fewer than 2.5 million clones; 93% are singletons. The sequence came from a young man in good health. Some clones in this sample may be carry-over from other donors' samples. Sequenced: naive CD4+ T cells from PBMCs. Subset here: CD45RA+ positively selected. The V gene is TRBV29-1, the J gene TRBJ1-1; tentatively, D is TRBD1 (5 bases). The CDR3 sequence: CSVPQGTMNTEAFF. The CDR3, as DNA: TGCAGCGTTCCCCAGGGTACTATGAACACTGAAGCTTTCTTT.